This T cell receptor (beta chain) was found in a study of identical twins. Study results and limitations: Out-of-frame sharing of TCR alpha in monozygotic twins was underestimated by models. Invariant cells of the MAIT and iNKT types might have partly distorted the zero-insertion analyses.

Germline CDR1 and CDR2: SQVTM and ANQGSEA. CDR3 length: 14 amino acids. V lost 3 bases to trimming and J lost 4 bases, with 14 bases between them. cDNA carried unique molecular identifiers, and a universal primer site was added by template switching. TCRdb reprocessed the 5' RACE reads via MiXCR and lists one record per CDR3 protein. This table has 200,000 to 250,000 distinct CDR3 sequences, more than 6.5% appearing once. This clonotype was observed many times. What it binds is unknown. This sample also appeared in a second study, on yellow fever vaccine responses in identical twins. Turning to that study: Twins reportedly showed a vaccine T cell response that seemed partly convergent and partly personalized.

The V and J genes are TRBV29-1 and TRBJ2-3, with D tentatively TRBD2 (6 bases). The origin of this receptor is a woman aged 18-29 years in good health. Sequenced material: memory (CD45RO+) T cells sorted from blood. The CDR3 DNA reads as TGCAGCGTTGACCTAAGTACTAGCCCAGATACGCAGTATTTT. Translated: CSVDLSTSPDTQYF.